The entry below gives a single T cell receptor beta chain sequence along with its context. This specimen belongs to a study of blood T cell repertoires in COVID-19. Clones were read by immunoSEQ multiplex PCR, and TCRdb kept only the in-frame ones, dropping some. The sample has fewer than 450,000 clones, 88% seen once. Sequencing was done on a sample of PBMCs or T cells enriched from blood (not recorded which). The TCR sequence derives from a woman in her forties with acute COVID-19.

The CDR3 coding sequence is TGTGCCAGCAGCCAAGATTGGCTAGCGGGGGAGTCCTACGAGCAGTACTTC. Protein product: CASSQDWLAGESYEQYF. This chain links TRBV3-1 (or the pseudogene TRBV3-2) with TRBJ2-7; 10 positions match TRBD2. Germline lookup yields CDR1 LGHDT and CDR2 YNNKEL (reference sequence). The CDR3 runs 17 residues. V was clipped by 0 bases and J by 1 base; unmatched bases: 6.